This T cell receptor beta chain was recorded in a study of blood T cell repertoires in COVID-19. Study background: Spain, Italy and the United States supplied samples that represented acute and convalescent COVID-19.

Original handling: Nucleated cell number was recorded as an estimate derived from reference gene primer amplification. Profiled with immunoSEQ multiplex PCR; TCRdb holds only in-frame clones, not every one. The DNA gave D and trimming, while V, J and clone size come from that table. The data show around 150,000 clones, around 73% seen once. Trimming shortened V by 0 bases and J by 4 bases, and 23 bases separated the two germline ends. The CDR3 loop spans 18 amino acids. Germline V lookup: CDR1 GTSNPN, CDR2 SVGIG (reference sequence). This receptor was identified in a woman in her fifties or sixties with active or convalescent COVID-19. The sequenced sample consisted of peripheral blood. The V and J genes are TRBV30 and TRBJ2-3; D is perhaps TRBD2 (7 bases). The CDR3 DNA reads TGTGCCTGGAGTGTGTGGCGGGGGCCTCTCCCGGCGGCAGATACGCAGTATTTT. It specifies CAWSVWRGPLPAADTQYF.